The 7 T cell receptor beta chains below were found in one sample sequenced in a study of blood T cell repertoires in COVID-19. The assay was immunoSEQ multiplex PCR, and TCRdb's table has in-frame clones only and misses some. The sample lists roughly 50,000 clones; roughly 84% were seen once. The specimen was peripheral blood. Receptor source: a man aged 50 to 59 with acute or convalescent COVID-19.

V is TRBV4-1 and J is TRBJ1-5; 7 nucleotides line up with TRBD1. The V gene end was trimmed by 3 bases and the J gene end by 6 bases; junction bases not matched to a gene: 11. This CDR3 is 16 amino acids long. CDR1 and CDR2 (germline): MGHRA, YSYEKL. The CDR3 loop reads CASSHPGQGVFQPQHF. The CDR3 DNA reads TGCGCCAGCAGCCACCCAGGTCAGGGGGTATTTCAGCCCCAGCATTTT.

This CDR3 reads CASSLAMSGRAKQYF. In DNA form, the CDR3 reads TGTGCCAGCAGTTTGGCAATGAGCGGGAGGGCCAAGCAGTACTTC. The genes are TRBV28 and TRBJ2-7; 10 nucleotides agree with TRBD2. The germline gives CDR1 MDHEN, CDR2 SYDVKM. Trimming took 3 bases from V and 8 from J; bases not matched to a gene: 10. This CDR3 is built from 15 residues.

V gene TRBV6-5 combines with J gene TRBJ2-1; possibly TRBD2 for D (6 bases). The germline V and J ends were trimmed by 6 bases and 3 bases, with 12 bases remaining between them. This CDR3 region has 14 residues. Per germline, CDR1 MNHEY and CDR2 SVGAGI. For the CDR3, the DNA is TGTGCCAGCAGCGCACGGGGAGGCTACAATGAGCAGTTCTTC. It translates to CASSARGGYNEQFF.

The J gene is TRBJ2-5, the V gene TRBV7-6; D gene unclear. The length of the CDR3 is 14 residues. CDR1 and CDR2 from the germline V gene are SGHVS and FNYEAQ. V lost 1 base, J lost 3 bases, and 9 bases lay in between. The CDR3 nucleotides read TGTGCCAGCAGCTTAGAAGACTCAAAAGAGACCCAGTACTTC. It encodes CASSLEDSKETQYF.

The J gene is TRBJ1-1, the V gene TRBV27; TRBD1 aligns across 11 bases. The junction had 1 base not matched to a gene; V was cut back by 6 bases and J by 4 bases. The V gene's germline CDR1 is MNHEY and CDR2 SMNVEV (reference sequence). The CDR3 covers 13 residues. CDR3 in amino acids: CASSGQGATEAFF. CDR3 bases: TGTGCCAGCAGCGGACAGGGGGCCACTGAAGCTTTCTTT.

V is TRBV24-1 and J is TRBJ2-6; D remains ambiguous. In germline, CDR1 is KGHDR, CDR2 SFDVKD. V dropped 3 bases and J dropped 1 base, with 6 bases sitting between them. This CDR3 has 15 amino acids. CDR3 DNA sequence: TGTGCCACCAGTGATCCCGGGTCTGGGGCCAACGTCCTGACTTTC. As protein: CATSDPGSGANVLTF.

The chain is built from TRBV29-1 and TRBJ1-5, with 9 bases fitting TRBD1. Per germline, CDR1 SQVTM and CDR2 ANQGSEA. CDR3 length: 13 amino acids. V trimming: 4 bases; J trimming: 3 bases; junction bases outside the gene matches: 1. The CDR3 region is CSVGDRDNQPQHF. CDR3 nucleotides: TGCAGCGTTGGGGACAGGGACAATCAGCCCCAGCATTTT.